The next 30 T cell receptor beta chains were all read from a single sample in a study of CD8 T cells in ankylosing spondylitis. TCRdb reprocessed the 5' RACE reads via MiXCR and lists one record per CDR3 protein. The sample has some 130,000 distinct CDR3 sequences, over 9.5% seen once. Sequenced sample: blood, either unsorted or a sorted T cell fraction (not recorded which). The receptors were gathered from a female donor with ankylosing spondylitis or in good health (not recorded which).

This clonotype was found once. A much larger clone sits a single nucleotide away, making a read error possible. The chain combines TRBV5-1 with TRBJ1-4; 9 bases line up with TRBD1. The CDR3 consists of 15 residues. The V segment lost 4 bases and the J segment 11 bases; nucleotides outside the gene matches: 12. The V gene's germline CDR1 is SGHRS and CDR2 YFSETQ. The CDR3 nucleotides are TGCGCCAGCAGCCCTTTCGCGGGACAGGGAAAGAAACTGTTTTTT. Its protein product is CASSPFAGQGKKLFF.

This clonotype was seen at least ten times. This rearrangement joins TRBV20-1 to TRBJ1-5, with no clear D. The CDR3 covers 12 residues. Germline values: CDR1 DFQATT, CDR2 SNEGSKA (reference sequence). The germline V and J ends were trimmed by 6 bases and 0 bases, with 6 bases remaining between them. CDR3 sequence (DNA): TGCAGTGCAAAGGATAGCAATCAGCCCCAGCATTTT. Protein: CSAKDSNQPQHF.

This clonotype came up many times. The CDR3 protein is CASSWMSWLGINEQFF. The CDR3 DNA follows: TGTGCCAGCAGCTGGATGTCGTGGCTAGGGATCAATGAGCAGTTCTTC. The V call is TRBV28, the J call TRBJ2-1; no clear D. The CDR3 has 16 residues. Per the germline V gene, CDR1 is MDHEN and CDR2 is SYDVKM. V gave up 6 bases and J gave up 6 bases, with 21 bases separating them.

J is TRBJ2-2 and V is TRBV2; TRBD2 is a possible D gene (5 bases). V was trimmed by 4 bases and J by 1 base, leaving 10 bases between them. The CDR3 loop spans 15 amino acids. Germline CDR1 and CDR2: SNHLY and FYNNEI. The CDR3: CASSVERLNTGELFF. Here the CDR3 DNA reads TGTGCCAGCAGTGTCGAGCGGTTGAACACCGGGGAGCTGTTTTTT.

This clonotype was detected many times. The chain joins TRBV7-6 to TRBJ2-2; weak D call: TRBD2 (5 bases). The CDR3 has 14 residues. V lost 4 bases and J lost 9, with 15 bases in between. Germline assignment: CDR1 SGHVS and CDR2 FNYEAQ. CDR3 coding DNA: TGTGCCAGCAGCTCGGGGATAGAGGTTCGGGAGCTGTTTTTT. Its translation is CASSSGIEVRELFF.

This CDR3 is CAWISGQGTGYTF. The CDR3 nucleotides read TGTGCCTGGATTTCGGGGCAGGGGACTGGCTACACCTTC. The chain is built from TRBV30 and TRBJ1-2; weak D call: TRBD1 (6 bases). Germline CDR1 GTSNPN, CDR2 SVGIG (reference sequence). The germline V and J ends were trimmed by 4 bases and 7 bases, with 16 bases remaining between them. The CDR3 has 13 residues.

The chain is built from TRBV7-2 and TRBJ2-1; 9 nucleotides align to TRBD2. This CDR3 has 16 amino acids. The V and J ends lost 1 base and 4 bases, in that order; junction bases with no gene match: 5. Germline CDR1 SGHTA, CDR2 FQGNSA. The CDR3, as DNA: TGTGCCAGCAGCTTAGTTCGACTAGCGGAATACAATGAGCAGTTCTTC. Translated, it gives CASSLVRLAEYNEQFF.

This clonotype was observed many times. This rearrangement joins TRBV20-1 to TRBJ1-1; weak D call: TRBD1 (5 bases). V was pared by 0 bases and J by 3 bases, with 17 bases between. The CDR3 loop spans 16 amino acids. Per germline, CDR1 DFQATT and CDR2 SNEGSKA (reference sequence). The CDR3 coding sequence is TGCAGTGCTAGAGACTCAGGGTCCTCGGGCGACACTGAAGCTTTCTTT. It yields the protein CSARDSGSSGDTEAFF.

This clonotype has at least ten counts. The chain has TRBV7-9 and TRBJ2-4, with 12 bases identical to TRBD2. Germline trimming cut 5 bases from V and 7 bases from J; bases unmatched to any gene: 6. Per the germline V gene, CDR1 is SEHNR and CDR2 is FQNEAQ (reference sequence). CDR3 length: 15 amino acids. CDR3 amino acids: CASSDRTSGINIQYF. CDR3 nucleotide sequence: TGTGCCAGCAGCGACAGGACTAGCGGGATCAACATTCAGTACTTC.

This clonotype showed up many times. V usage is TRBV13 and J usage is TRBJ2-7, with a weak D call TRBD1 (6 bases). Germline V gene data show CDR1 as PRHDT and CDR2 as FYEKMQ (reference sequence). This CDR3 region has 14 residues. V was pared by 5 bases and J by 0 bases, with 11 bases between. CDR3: CASSRRTDSYEQYF. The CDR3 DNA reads TGTGCCAGCAGCAGGAGGACAGACTCCTACGAGCAGTACTTC.

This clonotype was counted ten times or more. CDR3 region: CASSDRQENTEAFF. DNA of the CDR3: TGCGCCAGCAGCGACCGACAGGAAAACACTGAAGCTTTCTTT. The chain has TRBV5-1 and TRBJ1-1; D perhaps matches TRBD1 (6 bases). This CDR3 region has 14 residues. V was pared by 4 bases and J by 2 bases, with 12 bases between. Germline V CDR1 and CDR2: SGHRS, YFSETQ.

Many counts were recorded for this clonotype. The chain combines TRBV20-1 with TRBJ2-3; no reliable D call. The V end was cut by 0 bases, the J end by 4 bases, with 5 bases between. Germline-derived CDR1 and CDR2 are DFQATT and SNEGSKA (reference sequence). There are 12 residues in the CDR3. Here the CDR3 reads CSARDNSDTQYF. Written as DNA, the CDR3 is TGCAGTGCTAGAGATAACTCAGATACGCAGTATTTT.

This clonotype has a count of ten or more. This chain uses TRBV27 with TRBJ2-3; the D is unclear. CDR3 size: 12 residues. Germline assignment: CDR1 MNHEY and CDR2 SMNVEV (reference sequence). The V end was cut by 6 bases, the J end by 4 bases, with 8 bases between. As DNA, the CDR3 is TGTGCCAGCAGGTTTGGGGCAGATACGCAGTATTTT. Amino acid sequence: CASRFGADTQYF.

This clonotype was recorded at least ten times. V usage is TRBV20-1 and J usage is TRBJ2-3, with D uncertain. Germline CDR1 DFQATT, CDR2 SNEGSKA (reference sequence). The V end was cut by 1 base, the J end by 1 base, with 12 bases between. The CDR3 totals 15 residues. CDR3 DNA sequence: TGCAGTGCTAGAGGGGCTCGGACCGGCACAGATACGCAGTATTTT. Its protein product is CSARGARTGTDTQYF.

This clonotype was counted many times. In DNA form, the CDR3 reads TGCGCCAGCAGCCAAGCAACAGATACGCAGTATTTT. Translating gives CASSQATDTQYF. This chain joins TRBV4-1 and TRBJ2-3; D is ambiguous. V was clipped by 1 base and J by 3 bases, with 2 bases between them. The CDR3 is 12 amino acids. Germline V gene data show CDR1 as MGHRA and CDR2 as YSYEKL.

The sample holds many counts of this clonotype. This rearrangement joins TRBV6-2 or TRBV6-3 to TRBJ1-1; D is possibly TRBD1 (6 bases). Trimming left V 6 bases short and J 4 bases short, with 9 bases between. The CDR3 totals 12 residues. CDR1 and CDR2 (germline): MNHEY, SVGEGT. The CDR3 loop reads CASSHRVTEAFF. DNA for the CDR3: TGTGCCAGCAGCCACAGGGTCACTGAAGCTTTCTTT.

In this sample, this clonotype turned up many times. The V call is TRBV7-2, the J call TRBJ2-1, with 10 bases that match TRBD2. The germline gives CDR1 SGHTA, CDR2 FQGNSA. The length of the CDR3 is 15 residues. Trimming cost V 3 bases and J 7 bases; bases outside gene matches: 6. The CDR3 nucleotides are TGTGCCAGCAGCTTCATGATAGCGGGGGGAAATGAGCAGTTCTTC. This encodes CASSFMIAGGNEQFF. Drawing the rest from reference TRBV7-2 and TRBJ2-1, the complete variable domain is GAGVSQSPSNKVTEKGKDVELRCDPISGHTALYWYRQSLGQGLEFLIYFQGNSAPDKSGLPSDRFSAERTGGSVSTLTIQRTQQEDSAVYLCASSFMIAGGNEQFFGPGTRLTVL.

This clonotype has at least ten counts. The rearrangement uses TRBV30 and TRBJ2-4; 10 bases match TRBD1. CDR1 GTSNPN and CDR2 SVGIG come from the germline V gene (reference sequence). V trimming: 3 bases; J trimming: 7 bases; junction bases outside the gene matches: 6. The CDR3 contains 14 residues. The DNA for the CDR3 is TGTGCCTGGAGGGACAGACAGGGGGCGAACATTCAGTACTTC. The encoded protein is CAWRDRQGANIQYF.

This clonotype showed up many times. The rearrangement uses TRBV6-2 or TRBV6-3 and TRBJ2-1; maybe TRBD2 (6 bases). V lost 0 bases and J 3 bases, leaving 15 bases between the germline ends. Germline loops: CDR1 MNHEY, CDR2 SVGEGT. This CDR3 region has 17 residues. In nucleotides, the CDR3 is TGTGCCAGCAGTTACTCTAGCCCAGCGGGCCTCTACAATGAGCAGTTCTTC. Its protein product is CASSYSSPAGLYNEQFF.

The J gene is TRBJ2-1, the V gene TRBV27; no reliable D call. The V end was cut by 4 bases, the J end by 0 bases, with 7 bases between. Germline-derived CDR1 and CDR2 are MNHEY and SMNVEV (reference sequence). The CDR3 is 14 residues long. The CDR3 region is CASSSVNSYNEQFF. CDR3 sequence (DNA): TGTGCCAGCAGTTCAGTTAACTCCTACAATGAGCAGTTCTTC.

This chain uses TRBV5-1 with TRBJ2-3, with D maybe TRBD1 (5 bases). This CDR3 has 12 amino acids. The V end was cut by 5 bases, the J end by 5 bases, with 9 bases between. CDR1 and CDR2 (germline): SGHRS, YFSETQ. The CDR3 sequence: CASRIQGDTQYF. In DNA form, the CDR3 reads TGCGCCAGCAGAATTCAGGGAGATACGCAGTATTTT. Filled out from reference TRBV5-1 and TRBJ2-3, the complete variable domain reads KAGVTQTPRYLIKTRGQQVTLSCSPISGHRSVSWYQQTPGQGLQFLFEYFSETQRNKGNFPGRFSGRQFSNSRSEMNVSTLELGDSALYLCASRIQGDTQYFGPGTRLTVL.

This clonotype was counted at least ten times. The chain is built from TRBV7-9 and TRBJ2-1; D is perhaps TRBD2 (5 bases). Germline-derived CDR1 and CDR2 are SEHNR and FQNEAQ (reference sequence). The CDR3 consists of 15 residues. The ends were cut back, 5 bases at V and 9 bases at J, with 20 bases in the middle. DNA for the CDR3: TGTGCCAGCAGCCCTCCCGGACTTTATTTGAGTGAGCAGTTCTTC. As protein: CASSPPGLYLSEQFF.

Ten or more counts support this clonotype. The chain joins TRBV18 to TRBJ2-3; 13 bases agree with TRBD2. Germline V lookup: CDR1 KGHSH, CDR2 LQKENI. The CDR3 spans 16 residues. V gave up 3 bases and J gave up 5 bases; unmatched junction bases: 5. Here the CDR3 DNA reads TGTGCCAGCTCACCCACTAGCGGGGGGGACGGAGATACGCAGTATTTT. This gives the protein CASSPTSGGDGDTQYF.

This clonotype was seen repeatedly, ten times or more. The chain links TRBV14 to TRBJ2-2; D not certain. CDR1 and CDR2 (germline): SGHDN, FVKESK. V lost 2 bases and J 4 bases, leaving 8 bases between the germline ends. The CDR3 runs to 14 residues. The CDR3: CASSQIWSTGELFF. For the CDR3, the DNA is TGTGCCAGCAGCCAAATCTGGTCCACCGGGGAGCTGTTTTTT.

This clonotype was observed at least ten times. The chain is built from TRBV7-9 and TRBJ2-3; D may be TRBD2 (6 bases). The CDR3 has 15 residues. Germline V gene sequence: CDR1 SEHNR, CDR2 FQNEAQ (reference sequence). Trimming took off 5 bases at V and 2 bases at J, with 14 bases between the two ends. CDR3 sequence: CASSPSAGNTDTQYF. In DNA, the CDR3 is TGTGCCAGCAGCCCCTCGGCGGGAAACACAGATACGCAGTATTTT.

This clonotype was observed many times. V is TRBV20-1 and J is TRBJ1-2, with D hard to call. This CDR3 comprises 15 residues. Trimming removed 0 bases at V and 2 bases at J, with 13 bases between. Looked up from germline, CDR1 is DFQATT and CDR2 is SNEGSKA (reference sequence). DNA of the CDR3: TGCAGTGCTAGAGATCTAGGGCCTGTAAACTATGGCTACACCTTC. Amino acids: CSARDLGPVNYGYTF.

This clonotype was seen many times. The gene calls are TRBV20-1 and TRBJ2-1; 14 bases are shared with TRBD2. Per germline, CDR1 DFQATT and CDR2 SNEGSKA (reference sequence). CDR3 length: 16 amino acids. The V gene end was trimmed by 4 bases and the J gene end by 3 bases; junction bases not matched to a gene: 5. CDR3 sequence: CSAKGLAGGVYNEQFF. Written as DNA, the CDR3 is TGCAGTGCTAAAGGACTAGCGGGGGGTGTCTACAATGAGCAGTTCTTC.

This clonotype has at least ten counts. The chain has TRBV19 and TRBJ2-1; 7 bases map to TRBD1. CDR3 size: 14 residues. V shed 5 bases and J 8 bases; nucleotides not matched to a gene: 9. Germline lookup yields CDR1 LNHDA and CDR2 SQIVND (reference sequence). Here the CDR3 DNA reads TGTGCCAGTAGTCCGACGACAGGGTGGGATGAGCAGTTCTTC. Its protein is CASSPTTGWDEQFF.

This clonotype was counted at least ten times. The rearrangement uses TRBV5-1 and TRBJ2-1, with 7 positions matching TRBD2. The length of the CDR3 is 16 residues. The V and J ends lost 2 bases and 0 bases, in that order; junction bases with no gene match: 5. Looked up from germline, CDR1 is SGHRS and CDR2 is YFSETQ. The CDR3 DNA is TGCGCCAGCAGCTTTAGAGGCGGGGGCTCCTACAATGAGCAGTTCTTC. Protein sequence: CASSFRGGGSYNEQFF.

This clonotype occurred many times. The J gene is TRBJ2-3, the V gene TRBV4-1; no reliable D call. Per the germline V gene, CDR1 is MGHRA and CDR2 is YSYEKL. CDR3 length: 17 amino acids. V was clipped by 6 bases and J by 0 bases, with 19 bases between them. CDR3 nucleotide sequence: TGCGCCAGCAGTGGCAGCTTTTACCGAGGCAGCACAGATACGCAGTATTTT. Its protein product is CASSGSFYRGSTDTQYF.